This T cell receptor beta chain was observed in a study of T cells after yellow fever vaccination. Across the whole study: Each low-cell-number fraction was prepared by means of SMART-Seq v4 Ultra Low Input. General study results and limits: Booster samples showed a return of most primary-vaccination clones (roughly 96% CD4, approximately 88% CD8). The study noted that FACS-sorted repertoires could contain abundant clonotypes contaminating from the bulk population.

This clonotype showed up just a few times. Its antigen remains unidentified. For TCR, cDNA came from 5'RACE template switching, which added a universal primer site and UMIs. TCRdb recomputed calls from the 5' RACE reads with MiXCR, one row per CDR3 protein. The sample has 300,000 to 350,000 distinct CDR3 sequences; around 8.1% are singletons. Germline CDR1 MDHEN, CDR2 SYDVKM. There are 15 residues in the CDR3. V lost 4 bases to trimming and J lost 7 bases; unmatched junction nucleotides: 9. This sequence was found in a man between 18 and 29 years old who received the YFV17D yellow fever vaccine. The chain uses TRBV28 and TRBJ2-2, with 7 bases aligning to TRBD1. This specimen was PBMCs, taken around 45 days after the first yellow fever vaccination. The CDR3 region has the DNA TGTGCCAGCAGTTCCAGTAAAAGGGGGCTCGGGGAGCTGTTTTTT. Protein: CASSSSKRGLGELFF. Full variable domain (outside the CDR3, taken from reference TRBV28 and TRBJ2-2): DVKVTQSSRYLVKRTGEKVFLECVQDMDHENMFWYRQDPGLGLRLIYFSYDVKMKEKGDIPEGYSVSREKKERFSLILESASTNQTSMYLCASSSSKRGLGELFFGEGSRLTVL.